A selection of T cell receptor beta chains follows, all from one sample in a study of Ad26.COV2.S vaccination and SARS-CoV-2 variants. Profiling relied on immunoSEQ multiplex PCR, and the TCRdb table lists in-frame clones only, not all of them. Here the sample spans 350,000 to 450,000 clones, about nine tenths being singletons. This specimen was peripheral blood, taken in a trial of Ad26.COV2.S vaccine versus placebo. The source is a person aged 18-60 years who received the Ad26.COV2.S COVID-19 vaccine or a placebo. The conserved cysteine and the conserved F or W are not part of the CDR3 here. The order of the fields is J gene, V gene, CDR3 protein.

J gene: TRBJ2-1
V gene: TRBV11-3
CDR3 protein: ASSSRGLNNEQF

J gene: TRBJ2-3
V gene: TRBV7-9
CDR3 protein: ASSQYADSLQY

J gene: TRBJ2-7
V gene: TRBV27
CDR3 protein: ASSLSGDWYEQY

J gene: TRBJ1-1
V gene: TRBV29-1
CDR3 protein: SAAGRQSPRAF

J gene: TRBJ1-2
V gene: TRBV28
CDR3 protein: ASSSPQPLGGANYGYT

J gene: TRBJ2-7
V gene: TRBV28
CDR3 protein: ASSLAGRAYEQY

J gene: TRBJ1-1
V gene: TRBV24-1
CDR3 protein: ATRSLRGSNTEAF

J gene: TRBJ2-5
V gene: TRBV9
CDR3 protein: ASSVDLQETQY

J gene: TRBJ2-7
V gene: TRBV28
CDR3 protein: ASRPASAYEQY

J gene: TRBJ2-7
V gene: TRBV9
CDR3 protein: ASSVGFQSGYEQY

J gene: TRBJ2-7
V gene: TRBV18
CDR3 protein: ASSPRGPSTPYEQY

J gene: TRBJ2-7
V gene: TRBV20-1
CDR3 protein: SASRGLVDEQY

J gene: TRBJ2-3
V gene: TRBV15
CDR3 protein: ATSRDRGGIADTQY

J gene: TRBJ1-2
V gene: TRBV19
CDR3 protein: ASSSGGPYGYT

J gene: TRBJ2-4
V gene: TRBV4-3
CDR3 protein: ASSQKTGTGAIQY

J gene: TRBJ1-1
V gene: TRBV25-1
CDR3 protein: ASSELRGLGERAF

J gene: TRBJ2-7
V gene: TRBV19
CDR3 protein: ASSIRGAGSYEQY

J gene: TRBJ2-2
V gene: TRBV27
CDR3 protein: ASSLRGLGGTNTGELF

J gene: TRBJ1-4
V gene: TRBV5-1
CDR3 protein: ASSSDRGGEKLF

J gene: TRBJ2-3
V gene: TRBV5-8
CDR3 protein: ASSLEAGSTDTQY

J gene: TRBJ2-7
V gene: TRBV5-8
CDR3 protein: ASSGWGTGSYEQY

J gene: TRBJ1-6
V gene: TRBV3-1/TRBV3-2
CDR3 protein: ASSRQGRSSSPLH

J gene: TRBJ2-1
V gene: TRBV3-1/TRBV3-2
CDR3 protein: ASSPGSAVAGGRGQF

J gene: TRBJ1-1
V gene: TRBV27
CDR3 protein: ASSRDRNTEAF

J gene: TRBJ2-2
V gene: TRBV29-1
CDR3 protein: SVETGLGGELF

J gene: TRBJ1-1
V gene: TRBV10-3
CDR3 protein: AISGKQGVNTEAF

J gene: TRBJ1-3
V gene: TRBV11-2
CDR3 protein: ASSLDALRGGNTIY

J gene: TRBJ2-7
V gene: TRBV9
CDR3 protein: ASSVDSSGDRGPYEQY

J gene: TRBJ2-2
V gene: TRBV19
CDR3 protein: ASSPLSGELF

J gene: TRBJ2-2
V gene: TRBV5-1
CDR3 protein: ASSFVTGRYGELF

J gene: TRBJ1-1
V gene: TRBV15
CDR3 protein: ATSPRTANTEAF